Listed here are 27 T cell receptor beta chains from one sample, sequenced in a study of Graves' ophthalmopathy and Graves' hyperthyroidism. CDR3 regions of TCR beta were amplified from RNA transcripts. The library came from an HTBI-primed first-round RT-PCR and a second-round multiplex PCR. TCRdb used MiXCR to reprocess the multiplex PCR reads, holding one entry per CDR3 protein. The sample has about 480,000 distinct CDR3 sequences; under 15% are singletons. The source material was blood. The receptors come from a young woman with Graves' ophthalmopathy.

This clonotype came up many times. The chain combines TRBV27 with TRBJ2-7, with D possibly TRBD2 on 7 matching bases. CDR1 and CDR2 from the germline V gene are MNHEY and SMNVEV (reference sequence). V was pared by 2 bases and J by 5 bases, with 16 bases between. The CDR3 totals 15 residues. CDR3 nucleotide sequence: TGTGCCAGCAGTTTAGAGGGGGGGGGATGGAACGAGCAGTACTTC. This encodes CASSLEGGGWNEQYF.

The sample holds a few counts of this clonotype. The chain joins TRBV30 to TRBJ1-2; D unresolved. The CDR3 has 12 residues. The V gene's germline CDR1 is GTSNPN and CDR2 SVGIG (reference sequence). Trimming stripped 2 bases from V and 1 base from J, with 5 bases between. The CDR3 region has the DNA TGTGCCTGGAGTTGGCTTAACTATGGCTACACCTTC. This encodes CAWSWLNYGYTF.

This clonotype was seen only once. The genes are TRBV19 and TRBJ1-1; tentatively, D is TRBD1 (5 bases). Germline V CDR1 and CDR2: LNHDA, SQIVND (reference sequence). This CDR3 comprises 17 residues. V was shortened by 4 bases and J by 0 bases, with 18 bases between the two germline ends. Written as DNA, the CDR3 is TGTGCCAGTAGTACTAGGGTAGGGGATTTAGTGAACACTGAAGCTTTCTTT. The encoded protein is CASSTRVGDLVNTEAFF.

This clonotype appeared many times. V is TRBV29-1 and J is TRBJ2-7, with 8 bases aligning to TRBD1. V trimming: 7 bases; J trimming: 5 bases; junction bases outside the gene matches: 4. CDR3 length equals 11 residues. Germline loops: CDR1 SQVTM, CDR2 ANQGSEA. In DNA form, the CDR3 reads TGCAGCGCGACAGGGGTTGACGAGCAGTACTTC. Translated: CSATGVDEQYF.

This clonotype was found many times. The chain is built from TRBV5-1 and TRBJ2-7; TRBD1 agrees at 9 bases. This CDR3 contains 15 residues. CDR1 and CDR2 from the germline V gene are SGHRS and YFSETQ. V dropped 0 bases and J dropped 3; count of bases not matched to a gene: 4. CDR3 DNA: TGCGCCAGCAGCTTGGTACAGGGGGCAAACTACGAGCAGTACTTC. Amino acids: CASSLVQGANYEQYF.

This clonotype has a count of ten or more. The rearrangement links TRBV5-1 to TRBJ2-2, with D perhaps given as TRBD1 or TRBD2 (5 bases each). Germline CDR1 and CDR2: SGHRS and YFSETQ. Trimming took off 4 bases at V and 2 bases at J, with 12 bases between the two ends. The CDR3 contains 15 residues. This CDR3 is CASSRDLPNTGELFF. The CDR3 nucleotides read TGCGCCAGCAGCAGGGACCTCCCTAACACCGGGGAGCTGTTTTTT.

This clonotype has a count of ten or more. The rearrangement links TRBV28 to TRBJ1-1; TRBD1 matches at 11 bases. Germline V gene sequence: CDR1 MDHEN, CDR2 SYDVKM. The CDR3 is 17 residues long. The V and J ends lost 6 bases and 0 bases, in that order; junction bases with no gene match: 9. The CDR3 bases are TGTGCCAGCAGCCTAGGGACAGGGGGACCGATGAACACTGAAGCTTTCTTT. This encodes CASSLGTGGPMNTEAFF.

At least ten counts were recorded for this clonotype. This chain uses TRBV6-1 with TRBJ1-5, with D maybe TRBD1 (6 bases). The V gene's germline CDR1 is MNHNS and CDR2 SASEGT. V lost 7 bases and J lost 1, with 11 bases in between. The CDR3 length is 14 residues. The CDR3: CASNGQKSNQPQHF. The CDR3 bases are TGTGCCAGCAATGGACAGAAAAGCAATCAGCCCCAGCATTTT.

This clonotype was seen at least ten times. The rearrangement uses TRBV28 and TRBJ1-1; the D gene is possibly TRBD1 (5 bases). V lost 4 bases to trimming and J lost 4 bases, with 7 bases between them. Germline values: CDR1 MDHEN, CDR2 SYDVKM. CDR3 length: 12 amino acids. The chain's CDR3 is CASSSGVTEAFF. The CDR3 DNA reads TGTGCCAGCAGTTCGGGGGTCACTGAAGCTTTCTTT.

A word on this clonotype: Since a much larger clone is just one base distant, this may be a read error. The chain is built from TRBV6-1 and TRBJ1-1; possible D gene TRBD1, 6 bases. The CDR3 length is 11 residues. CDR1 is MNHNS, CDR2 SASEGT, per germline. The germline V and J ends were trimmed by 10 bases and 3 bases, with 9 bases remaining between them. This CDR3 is CATHRDTEAFF. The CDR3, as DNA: TGTGCCACCCACAGGGACACTGAAGCTTTCTTT.

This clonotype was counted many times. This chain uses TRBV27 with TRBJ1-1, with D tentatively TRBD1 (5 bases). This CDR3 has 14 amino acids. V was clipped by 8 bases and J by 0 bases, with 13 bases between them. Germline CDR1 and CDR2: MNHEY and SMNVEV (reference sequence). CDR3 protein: CASFGAGMNTEAFF. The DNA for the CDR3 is TGTGCCAGCTTCGGGGCAGGGATGAACACTGAAGCTTTCTTT.

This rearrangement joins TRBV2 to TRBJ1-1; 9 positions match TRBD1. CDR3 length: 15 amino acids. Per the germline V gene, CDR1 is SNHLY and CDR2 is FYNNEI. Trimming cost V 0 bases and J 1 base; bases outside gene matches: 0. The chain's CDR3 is CASSEAGQGNTEAFF. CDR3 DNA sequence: TGTGCCAGCAGTGAAGCGGGACAGGGGAACACTGAAGCTTTCTTT.

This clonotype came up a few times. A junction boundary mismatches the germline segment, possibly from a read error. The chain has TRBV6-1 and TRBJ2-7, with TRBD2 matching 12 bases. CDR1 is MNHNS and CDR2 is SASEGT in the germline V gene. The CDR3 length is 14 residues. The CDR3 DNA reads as TGTGTCAGCACCAGACTAGCGGGAGCTGGAGAGCAGTACTTC. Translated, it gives CVSTRLAGAGEQYF.

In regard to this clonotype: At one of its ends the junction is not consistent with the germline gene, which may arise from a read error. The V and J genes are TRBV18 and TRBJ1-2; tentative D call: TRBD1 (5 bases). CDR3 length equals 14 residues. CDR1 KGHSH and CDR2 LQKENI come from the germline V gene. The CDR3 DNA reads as TGTGTCAGCTCACCGTCGACAGAAAACCATGGCTACACCTTC. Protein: CVSSPSTENHGYTF.

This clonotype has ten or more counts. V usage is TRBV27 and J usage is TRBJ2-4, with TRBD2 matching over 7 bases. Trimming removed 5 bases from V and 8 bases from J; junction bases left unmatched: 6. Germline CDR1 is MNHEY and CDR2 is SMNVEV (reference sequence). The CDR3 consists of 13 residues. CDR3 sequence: CASSPGRGDIQYF. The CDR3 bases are TGTGCCAGCAGTCCTGGGAGGGGTGACATTCAGTACTTC.

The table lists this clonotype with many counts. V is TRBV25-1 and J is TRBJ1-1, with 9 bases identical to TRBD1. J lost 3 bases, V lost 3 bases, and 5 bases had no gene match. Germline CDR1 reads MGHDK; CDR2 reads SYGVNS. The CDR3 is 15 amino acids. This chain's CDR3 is CASSEGQGWHTEAFF. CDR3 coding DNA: TGTGCCAGCAGTGAGGGACAGGGATGGCACACTGAAGCTTTCTTT. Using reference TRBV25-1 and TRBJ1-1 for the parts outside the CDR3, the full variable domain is EADIYQTPRYLVIGTGKKITLECSQTMGHDKMYWYQQDPGMELHLIHYSYGVNSTEKGDLSSESTVSRIRTEHFPLTLESARPSHTSQYLCASSEGQGWHTEAFFGQGTRLTVV.

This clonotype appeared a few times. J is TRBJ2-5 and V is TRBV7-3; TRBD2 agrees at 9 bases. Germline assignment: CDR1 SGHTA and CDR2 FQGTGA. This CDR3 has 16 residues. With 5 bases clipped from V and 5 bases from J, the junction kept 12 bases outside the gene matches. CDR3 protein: CASSLNSRTSVETQYF. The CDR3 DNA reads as TGTGCCAGCAGCCTAAATTCTCGGACTAGCGTCGAGACCCAGTACTTC.

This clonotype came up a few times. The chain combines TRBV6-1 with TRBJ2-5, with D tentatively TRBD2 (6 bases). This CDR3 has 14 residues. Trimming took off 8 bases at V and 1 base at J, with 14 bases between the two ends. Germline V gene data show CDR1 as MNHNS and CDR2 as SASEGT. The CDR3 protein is CASARLDLQETQYF. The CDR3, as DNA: TGTGCCAGCGCCCGACTAGACCTCCAAGAGACCCAGTACTTC.

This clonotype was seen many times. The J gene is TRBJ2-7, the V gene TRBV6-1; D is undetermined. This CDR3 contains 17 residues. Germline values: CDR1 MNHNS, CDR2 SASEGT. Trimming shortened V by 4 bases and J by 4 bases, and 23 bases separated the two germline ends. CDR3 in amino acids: CASSALSGLLFRYEQYF. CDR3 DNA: TGTGCCAGCAGTGCCCTGAGTGGGCTCCTTTTTCGGTACGAGCAGTACTTC.

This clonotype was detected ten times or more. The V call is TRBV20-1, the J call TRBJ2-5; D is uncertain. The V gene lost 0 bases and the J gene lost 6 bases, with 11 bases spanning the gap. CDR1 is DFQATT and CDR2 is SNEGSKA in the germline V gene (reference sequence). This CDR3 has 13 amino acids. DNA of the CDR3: TGCAGTGCTAGAGATGGAAGTGTCAAGACCCAGTACTTC. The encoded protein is CSARDGSVKTQYF.

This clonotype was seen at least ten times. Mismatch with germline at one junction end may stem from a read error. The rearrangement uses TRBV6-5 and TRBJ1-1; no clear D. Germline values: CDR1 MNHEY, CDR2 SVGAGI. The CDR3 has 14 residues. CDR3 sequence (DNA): TGTGCCAGCACTTACATAGGGAGTGGCTCTATGGCTTTCTTT. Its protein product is CASTYIGSGSMAFF.

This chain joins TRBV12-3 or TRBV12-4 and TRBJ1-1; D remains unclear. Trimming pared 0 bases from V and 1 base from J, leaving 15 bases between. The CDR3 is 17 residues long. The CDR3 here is CASSLAELITRNTEAFF. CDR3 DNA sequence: TGTGCCAGCAGTTTAGCGGAGCTTATCACGCGGAACACTGAAGCTTTCTTT.

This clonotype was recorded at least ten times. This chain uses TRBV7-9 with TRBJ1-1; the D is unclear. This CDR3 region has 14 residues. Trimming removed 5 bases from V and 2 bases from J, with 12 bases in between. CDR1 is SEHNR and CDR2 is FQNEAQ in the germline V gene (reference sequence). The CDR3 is CASSRAVFNTEAFF. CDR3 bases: TGTGCCAGCAGCCGAGCGGTTTTCAACACTGAAGCTTTCTTT.

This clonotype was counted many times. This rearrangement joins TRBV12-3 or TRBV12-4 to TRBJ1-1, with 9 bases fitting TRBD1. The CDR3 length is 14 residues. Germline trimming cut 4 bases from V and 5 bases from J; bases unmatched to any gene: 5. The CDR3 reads CASSWTGARTEAFF. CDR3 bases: TGTGCCAGCAGTTGGACAGGGGCTAGGACTGAAGCTTTCTTT.

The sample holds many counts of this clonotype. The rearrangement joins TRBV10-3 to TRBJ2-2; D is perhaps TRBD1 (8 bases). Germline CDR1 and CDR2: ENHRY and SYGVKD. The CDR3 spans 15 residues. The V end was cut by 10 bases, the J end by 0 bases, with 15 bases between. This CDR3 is CATTGGQANTGELFF. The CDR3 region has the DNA TGTGCCACCACGGGGGGACAGGCGAACACCGGGGAGCTGTTTTTT.

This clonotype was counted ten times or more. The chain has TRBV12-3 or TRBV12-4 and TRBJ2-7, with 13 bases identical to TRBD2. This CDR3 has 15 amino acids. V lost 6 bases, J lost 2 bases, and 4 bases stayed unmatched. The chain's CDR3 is CASSTGLAGPYEQYF. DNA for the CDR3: TGTGCCAGCAGCACGGGACTAGCGGGGCCCTACGAGCAGTACTTC.

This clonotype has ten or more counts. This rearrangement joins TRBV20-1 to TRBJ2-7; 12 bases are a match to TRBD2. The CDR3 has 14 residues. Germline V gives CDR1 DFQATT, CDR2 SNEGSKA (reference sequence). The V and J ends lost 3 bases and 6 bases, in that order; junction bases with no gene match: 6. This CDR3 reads CSASPTSGSFEQYF. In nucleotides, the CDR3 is TGCAGTGCTAGCCCGACTAGCGGGAGTTTCGAGCAGTACTTC.